The entry below describes one TCR beta chain. The CDR3 covers 14 residues. V shed 5 bases and J 7 bases; nucleotides not matched to a gene: 11. Germline values: CDR1 MNHEY, CDR2 SMNVEV (reference sequence). The sample originates from a study of graft-versus-host responses after intestinal transplantation. The data were produced by immunoSEQ multiplex PCR, yet TCRdb's version contains in-frame clones alone and is incomplete. The sample has about 40,000 clones, 75% to 95% seen once. V usage is TRBV27 and J usage is TRBJ2-7, with TRBD2 matching over 7 bases. The specimen comprised PBMCs, sampled approximately 320 days after intestinal transplant. The source is a human patient who received an intestinal transplant, so some T cells may come from the graft donor. CDR3 protein: CASSLPTSPIEQYF. The CDR3 bases are TGTGCCAGCAGTCTCCCGACTAGCCCGATTGAGCAGTACTTC.